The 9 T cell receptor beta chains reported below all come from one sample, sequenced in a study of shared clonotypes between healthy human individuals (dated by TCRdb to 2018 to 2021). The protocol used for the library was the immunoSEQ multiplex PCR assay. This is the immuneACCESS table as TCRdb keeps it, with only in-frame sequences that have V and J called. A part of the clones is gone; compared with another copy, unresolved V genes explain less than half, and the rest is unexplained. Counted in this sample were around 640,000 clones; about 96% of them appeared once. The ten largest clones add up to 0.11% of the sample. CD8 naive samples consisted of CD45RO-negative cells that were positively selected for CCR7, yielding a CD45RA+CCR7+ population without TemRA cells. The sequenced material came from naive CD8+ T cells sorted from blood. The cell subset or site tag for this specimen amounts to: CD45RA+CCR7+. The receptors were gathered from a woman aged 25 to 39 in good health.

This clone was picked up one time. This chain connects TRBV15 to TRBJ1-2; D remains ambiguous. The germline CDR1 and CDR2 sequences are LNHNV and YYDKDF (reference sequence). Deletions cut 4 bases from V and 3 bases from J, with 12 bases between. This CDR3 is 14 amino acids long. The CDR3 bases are TGTGCCACCAGCACCAGATCGTCGGACTATGGCTACACCTTC. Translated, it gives CATSTRSSDYGYTF.

CDR3 DNA: TGTGCCAGCAGGCGCGGGATAGGTTCCGAGCAGTACTTC. This encodes CASRRGIGSEQYF. This chain connects TRBV7-9 to TRBJ2-5, with D possibly being TRBD2 (6 bases). The assigned J gene may be wrong: the sequence end matches TRBJ2-7 better. The CDR3 has 13 amino acids. Germline assignment: CDR1 SEHNR and CDR2 FQNEAQ (reference sequence).

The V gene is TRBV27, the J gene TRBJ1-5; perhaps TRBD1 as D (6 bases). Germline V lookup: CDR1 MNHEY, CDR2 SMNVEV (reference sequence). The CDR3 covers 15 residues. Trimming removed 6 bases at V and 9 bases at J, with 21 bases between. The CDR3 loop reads CASRPGRGSYAPQHF. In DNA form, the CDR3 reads TGTGCCAGCAGGCCCGGCAGGGGCAGTTATGCGCCCCAGCATTTT.

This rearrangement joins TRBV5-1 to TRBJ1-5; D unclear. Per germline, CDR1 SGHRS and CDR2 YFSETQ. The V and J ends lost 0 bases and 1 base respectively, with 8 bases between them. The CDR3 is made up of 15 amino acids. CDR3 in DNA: TGCGCCAGCAGCTTGGGGTATGGGAGCAATCAGCCCCAGCATTTT. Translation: CASSLGYGSNQPQHF.

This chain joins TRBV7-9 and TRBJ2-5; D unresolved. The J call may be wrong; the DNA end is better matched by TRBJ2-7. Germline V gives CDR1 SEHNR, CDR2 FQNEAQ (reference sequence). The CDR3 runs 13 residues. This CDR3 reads CASSLGGDYEQYF. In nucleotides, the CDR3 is TGTGCCAGCAGCTTAGGCGGCGACTACGAGCAGTACTTC.

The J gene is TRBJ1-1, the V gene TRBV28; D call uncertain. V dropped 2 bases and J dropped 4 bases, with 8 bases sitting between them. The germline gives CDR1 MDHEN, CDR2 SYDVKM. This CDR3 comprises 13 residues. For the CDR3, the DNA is TGTGCCAGCAGTTTAAGGGCTAGCACTGAAGCTTTCTTT. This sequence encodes CASSLRASTEAFF. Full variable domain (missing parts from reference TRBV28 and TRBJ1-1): DVKVTQSSRYLVKRTGEKVFLECVQDMDHENMFWYRQDPGLGLRLIYFSYDVKMKEKGDIPEGYSVSREKKERFSLILESASTNQTSMYLCASSLRASTEAFFGQGTRLTVV.

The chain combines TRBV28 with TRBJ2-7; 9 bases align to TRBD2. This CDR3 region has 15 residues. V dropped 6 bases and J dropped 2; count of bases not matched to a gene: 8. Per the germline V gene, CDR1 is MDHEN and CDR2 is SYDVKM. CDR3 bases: TGTGCCAGCAGCCCCCCATCTAGCGGGGCCTACGAGCAGTACTTC. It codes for CASSPPSSGAYEQYF.

The CDR3 coding sequence is TGCAGCGTTGATGCCCGGGACAGGGTAAACTATGGCTACACCTTC. Its translation: CSVDARDRVNYGYTF. The chain couples TRBV29-1 to TRBJ1-2; 9 bases line up with TRBD1. The CDR3 extends over 15 amino acids. Losses at the gene ends were 3 bases for V and 2 bases for J; bases not matched to a gene: 7. CDR1 is SQVTM and CDR2 is ANQGSEA in the germline V gene.

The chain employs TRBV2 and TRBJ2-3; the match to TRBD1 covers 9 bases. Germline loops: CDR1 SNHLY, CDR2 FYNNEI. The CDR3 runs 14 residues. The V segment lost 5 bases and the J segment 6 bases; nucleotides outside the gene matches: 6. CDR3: CASSPTGGADTQYF. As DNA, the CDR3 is TGTGCCAGCAGTCCCACAGGGGGCGCGGATACGCAGTATTTT.